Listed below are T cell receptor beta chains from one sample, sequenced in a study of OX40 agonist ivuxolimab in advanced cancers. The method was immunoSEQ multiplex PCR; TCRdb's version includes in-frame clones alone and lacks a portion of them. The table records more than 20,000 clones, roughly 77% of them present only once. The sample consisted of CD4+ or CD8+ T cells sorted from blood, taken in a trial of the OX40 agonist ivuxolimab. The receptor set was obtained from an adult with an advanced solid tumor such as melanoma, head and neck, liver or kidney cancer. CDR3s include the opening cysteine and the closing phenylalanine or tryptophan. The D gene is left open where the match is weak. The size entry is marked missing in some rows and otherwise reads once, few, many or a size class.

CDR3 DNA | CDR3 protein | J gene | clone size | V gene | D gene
TGTGCCAGCAGCTTCGACCGTAGCTCCTACGAGCAGTACTTC | CASSFDRSSYEQYF | TRBJ2-7 | . | TRBV7-9 | .
TGCAGCGGGGTACAGGGCTTTGAAGCTTTCTTT | CSGVQGFEAFF | TRBJ1-1 | . | TRBV29-1 | .
TGCGCCAGCAGCCAAGACGGGCTCAACCTAGGGGAGACCCAGTACTTC | CASSQDGLNLGETQYF | TRBJ2-5 | . | TRBV4-1 | .
TGTGCCAGCAACCGGGTAGCGAACACTGAAGCTTTCTTT | CASNRVANTEAFF | TRBJ1-1 | . | TRBV6-6 | .
TGTGCCAGCAGAAACCCGGGACAGGGGTACAATGAGCAGTTCTTC | CASRNPGQGYNEQFF | TRBJ2-1 | . | TRBV7-9 | TRBD1
TGTGCCAGCAGCGCCAGACGGGCAGCTACCTACAATGAGCAGTTCTTC | CASSARRAATYNEQFF | TRBJ2-1 | . | TRBV9 | .
TGTGCCAGCAGTTATTCGACAGGGCGGGGATTAGATACGCAGTATTTT | CASSYSTGRGLDTQYF | TRBJ2-3 | . | TRBV6-5 | .
TGTGCCAGCAGCTTGGGGCGACAGGGATTTACCTACAATGAGCAGTTCTTC | CASSLGRQGFTYNEQFF | TRBJ2-1 | . | TRBV5-4 | TRBD1
TGTGCCAGCAGCTCCAGAACCGGGACAGGGTTACTTGCGTACCAAGAGACCCAGTACTTC | CASSSRTGTGLLAYQETQYF | TRBJ2-5 | . | TRBV5-4 | TRBD1
TGTGCCAGCAGCTTCGACCTACCGAATTCACCCCTCCACTTT | CASSFDLPNSPLHF | TRBJ1-6 | . | TRBV14 | .
TGTGCCAGCAGCTTAGGGAGTAGGGCCCCAGAGACCCAGTACTTC | CASSLGSRAPETQYF | TRBJ2-5 | once | TRBV7-2 | .
TGCGCCAGCAGCTGGACAGGGGCCCAAGAGACCCAGTACTTC | CASSWTGAQETQYF | TRBJ2-5 | . | TRBV5-1 | TRBD1
TGTGCCAGCAGTCTGAGGCTAGCGGGGATAAATGAGCAGTTCTTC | CASSLRLAGINEQFF | TRBJ2-1 | . | TRBV5-4 | TRBD2
TGTGCCAGCAGCCAAGATAGGGTACTAAATCTGAACACCGGGGAGCTGTTTTTT | CASSQDRVLNLNTGELFF | TRBJ2-2 | . | TRBV4-2 | .
TGCGCCAGCAGCTTTTACGGCGGGGGGACCTACGAGCAGTACTTC | CASSFYGGGTYEQYF | TRBJ2-7 | once | TRBV5-1 | TRBD2
TGTGCCAGCAGCTTACAGTGGATTAGGGGAATCGGTACTGGAAACACCATATATTTT | CASSLQWIRGIGTGNTIYF | TRBJ1-3 | . | TRBV11-2 | .
TGTGCCAGCAGCTACTACACAGATACGCAGTATTTT | CASSYYTDTQYF | TRBJ2-3 | . | TRBV7-2 | .
TGTGCCAGCTCACCATGGACAGGGGGAATCGGAAACACCATATATTTT | CASSPWTGGIGNTIYF | TRBJ1-3 | . | TRBV18 | TRBD1
TGTGCCAGTAGTATGGGACAGTTGAACACTGAAGCTTTCTTT | CASSMGQLNTEAFF | TRBJ1-1 | . | TRBV19 | TRBD1
TGTGCCAGCAGCGACCGCCCCTTACTACGTAGACAGGGGGAGGCCTATGGCTACACCTTC | CASSDRPLLRRQGEAYGYTF | TRBJ1-2 | once | TRBV21-1 | .
TGTGCCTGGAGTACAGGGGCCAATTCACCCCTCCACTTT | CAWSTGANSPLHF | TRBJ1-6 | . | TRBV30 | TRBD1
TGTGCCAGCTCACCACCGAAATCCTTCATGAACACTGAAGCTTTCTTT | CASSPPKSFMNTEAFF | TRBJ1-1 | once | TRBV18 | .
TGCGCCAGCAGCCATAATTCCGGGACGGCTAACACCGGGGAGCTGTTTTTT | CASSHNSGTANTGELFF | TRBJ2-2 | . | TRBV5-1 | .
TGTGCCAGCAGTTCCAGGGGTCGTAATTCACCCCTCCACTTT | CASSSRGRNSPLHF | TRBJ1-6 | . | TRBV28 | .
TGTGCCAGCAGTTTCCAGACAGGAAACACCGGGGAGCTGTTTTTT | CASSFQTGNTGELFF | TRBJ2-2 | . | TRBV27 | .
TGCGCCAGCAGCTTGGGGGGGGACAACCAGCCCCAGCATTTT | CASSLGGDNQPQHF | TRBJ1-5 | . | TRBV5-1 | .
TGTGCCAGCACCCCCTACGGGGCAGGGAAAACTGGCTACACCTTC | CASTPYGAGKTGYTF | TRBJ1-2 | few | TRBV6-5 | .
TGTGCCAGCAGCCCCACAGATGGCTACACCTTC | CASSPTDGYTF | TRBJ1-2 | few | TRBV7-9 | .
TGCAGCGTTGTTAGGCAGGGAAATCAGCCCCAGCATTTT | CSVVRQGNQPQHF | TRBJ1-5 | . | TRBV29-1 | .
TGTGCCAGCAGTTTGTTGGAGACCGGGAACGAGCAGTACTTC | CASSLLETGNEQYF | TRBJ2-7 | . | TRBV27 | .
TGTGCCAGTAGTCTTCGGGACTATGGCTACACCTTC | CASSLRDYGYTF | TRBJ1-2 | . | TRBV19 | .